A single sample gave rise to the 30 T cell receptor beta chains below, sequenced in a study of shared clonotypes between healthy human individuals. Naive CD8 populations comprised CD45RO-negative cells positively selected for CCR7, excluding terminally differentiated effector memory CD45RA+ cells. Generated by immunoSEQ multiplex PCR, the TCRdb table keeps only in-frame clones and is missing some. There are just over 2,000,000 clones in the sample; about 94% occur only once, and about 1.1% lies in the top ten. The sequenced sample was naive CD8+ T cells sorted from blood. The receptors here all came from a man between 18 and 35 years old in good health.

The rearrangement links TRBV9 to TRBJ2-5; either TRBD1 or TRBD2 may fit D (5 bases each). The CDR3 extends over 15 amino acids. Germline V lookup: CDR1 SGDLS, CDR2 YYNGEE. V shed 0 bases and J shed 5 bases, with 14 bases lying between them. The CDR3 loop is CASSVEGQWGETQYF. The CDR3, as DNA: TGTGCCAGCAGCGTAGAAGGGCAGTGGGGGGAGACCCAGTACTTC.

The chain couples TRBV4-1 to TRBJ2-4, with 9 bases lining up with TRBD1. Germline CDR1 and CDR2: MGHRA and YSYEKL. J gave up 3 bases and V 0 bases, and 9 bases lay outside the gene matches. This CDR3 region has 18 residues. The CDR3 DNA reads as TGCGCCAGCAGCCAAGAGATGGACAGGGGATTTGTCAAAAACATTCAGTACTTC. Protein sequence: CASSQEMDRGFVKNIQYF.

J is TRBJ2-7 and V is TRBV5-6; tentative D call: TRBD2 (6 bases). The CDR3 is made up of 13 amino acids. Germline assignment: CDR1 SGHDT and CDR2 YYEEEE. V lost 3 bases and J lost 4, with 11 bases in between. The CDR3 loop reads CASSYGDSYEQYF. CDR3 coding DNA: TGTGCCAGCAGCTACGGGGACTCTTACGAGCAGTACTTC.

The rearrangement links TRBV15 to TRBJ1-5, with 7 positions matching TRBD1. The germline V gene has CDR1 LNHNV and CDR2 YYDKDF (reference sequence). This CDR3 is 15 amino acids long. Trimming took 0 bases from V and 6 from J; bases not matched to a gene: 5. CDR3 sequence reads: CATSRDRGEFQPQHF. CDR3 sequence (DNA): TGTGCCACCAGCAGAGACAGGGGGGAATTTCAGCCCCAGCATTTT.

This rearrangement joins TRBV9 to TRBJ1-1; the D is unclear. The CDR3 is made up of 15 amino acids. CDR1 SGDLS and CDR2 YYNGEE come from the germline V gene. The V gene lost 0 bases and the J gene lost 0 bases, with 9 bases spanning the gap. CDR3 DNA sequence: TGTGCCAGCAGCGTAGGTGACCAGATGAACACTGAAGCTTTCTTT. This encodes CASSVGDQMNTEAFF.

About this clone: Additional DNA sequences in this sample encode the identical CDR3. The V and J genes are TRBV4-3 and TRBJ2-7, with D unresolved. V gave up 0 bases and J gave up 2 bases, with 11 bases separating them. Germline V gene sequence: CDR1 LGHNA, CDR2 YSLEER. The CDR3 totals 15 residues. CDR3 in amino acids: CASSQDHGSPYEQYF. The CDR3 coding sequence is TGCGCCAGCAGCCAAGATCACGGCAGCCCCTACGAGCAGTACTTC.

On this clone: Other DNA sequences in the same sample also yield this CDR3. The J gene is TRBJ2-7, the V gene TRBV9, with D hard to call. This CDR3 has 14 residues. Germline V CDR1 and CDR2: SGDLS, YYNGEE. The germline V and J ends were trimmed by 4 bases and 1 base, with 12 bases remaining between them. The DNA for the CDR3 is TGTGCCAGCAGCCCTCGATCGGCTTCCTACGAGCAGTACTTC. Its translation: CASSPRSASYEQYF.

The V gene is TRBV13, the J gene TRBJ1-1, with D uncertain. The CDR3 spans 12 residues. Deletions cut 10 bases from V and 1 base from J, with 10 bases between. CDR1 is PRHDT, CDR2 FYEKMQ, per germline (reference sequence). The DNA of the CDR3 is TGTGCCAATGCCAGAGGGAACACTGAAGCTTTCTTT. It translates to CANARGNTEAFF.

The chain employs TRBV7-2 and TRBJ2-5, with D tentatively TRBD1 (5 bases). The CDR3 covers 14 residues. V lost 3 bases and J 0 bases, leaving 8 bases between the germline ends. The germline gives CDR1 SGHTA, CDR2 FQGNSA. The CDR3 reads CASSLDTYQETQYF. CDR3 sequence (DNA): TGTGCCAGCAGCTTGGACACGTACCAAGAGACCCAGTACTTC.

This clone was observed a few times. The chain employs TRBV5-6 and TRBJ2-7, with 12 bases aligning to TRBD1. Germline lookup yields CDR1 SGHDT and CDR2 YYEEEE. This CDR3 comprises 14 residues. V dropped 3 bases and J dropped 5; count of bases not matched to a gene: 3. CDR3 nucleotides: TGTGCCAGCAGCTGGGGGACAGGGGGCAACGAGCAGTACTTC. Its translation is CASSWGTGGNEQYF. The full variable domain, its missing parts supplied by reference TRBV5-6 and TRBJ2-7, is DAGVTQSPTHLIKTRGQQVTLRCSPKSGHDTVSWYQQALGQGPQFIFQYYEEEERQRGNFPDRFSGHQFPNYSSELNVNALLLGDSALYLCASSWGTGGNEQYFGPGTRLTVT.

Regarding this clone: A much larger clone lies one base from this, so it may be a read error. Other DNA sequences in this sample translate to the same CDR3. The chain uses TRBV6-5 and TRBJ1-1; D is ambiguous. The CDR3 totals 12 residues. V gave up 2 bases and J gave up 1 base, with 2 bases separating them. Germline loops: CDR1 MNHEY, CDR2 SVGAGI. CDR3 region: CASSYRNTEAFF. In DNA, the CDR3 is TGTGCCAGCAGTTACAGGAACACTGAAGCTTTCTTT.

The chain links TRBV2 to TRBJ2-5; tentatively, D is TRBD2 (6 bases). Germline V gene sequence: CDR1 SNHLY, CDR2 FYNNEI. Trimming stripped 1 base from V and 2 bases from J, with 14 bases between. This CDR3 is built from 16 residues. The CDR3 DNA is TGTGCCAGCAGTGAAGGAGGGAGGAAACTACAAGAGACCCAGTACTTC. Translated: CASSEGGRKLQETQYF.

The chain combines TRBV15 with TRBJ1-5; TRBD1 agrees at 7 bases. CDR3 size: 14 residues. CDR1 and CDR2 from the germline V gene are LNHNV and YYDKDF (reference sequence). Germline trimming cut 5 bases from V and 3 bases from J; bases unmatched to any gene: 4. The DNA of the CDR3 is TGTGCCACCAGCGATGACAGGGTCAATCAGCCCCAGCATTTT. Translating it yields CATSDDRVNQPQHF.

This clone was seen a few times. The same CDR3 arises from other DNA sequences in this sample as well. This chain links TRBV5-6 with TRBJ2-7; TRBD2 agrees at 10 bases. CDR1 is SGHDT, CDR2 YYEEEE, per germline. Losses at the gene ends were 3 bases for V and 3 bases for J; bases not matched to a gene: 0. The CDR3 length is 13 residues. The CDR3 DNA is TGTGCCAGCAGCTGGACTAGCGGCTACGAGCAGTACTTC. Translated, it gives CASSWTSGYEQYF. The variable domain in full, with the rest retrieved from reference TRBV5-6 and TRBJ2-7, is DAGVTQSPTHLIKTRGQQVTLRCSPKSGHDTVSWYQQALGQGPQFIFQYYEEEERQRGNFPDRFSGHQFPNYSSELNVNALLLGDSALYLCASSWTSGYEQYFGPGTRLTVT.

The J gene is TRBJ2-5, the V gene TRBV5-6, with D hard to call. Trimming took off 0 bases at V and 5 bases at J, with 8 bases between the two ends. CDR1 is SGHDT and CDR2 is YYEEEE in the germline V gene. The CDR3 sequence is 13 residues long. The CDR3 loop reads CASSLASAETQYF. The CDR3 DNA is TGTGCCAGCAGCTTGGCCTCGGCGGAGACCCAGTACTTC.

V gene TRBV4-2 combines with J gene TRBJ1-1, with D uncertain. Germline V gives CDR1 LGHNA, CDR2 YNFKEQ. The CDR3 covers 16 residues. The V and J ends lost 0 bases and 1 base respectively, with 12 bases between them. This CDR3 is CASSQDQGLGNTEAFF. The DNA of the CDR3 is TGTGCCAGCAGCCAAGATCAAGGGTTGGGGAACACTGAAGCTTTCTTT.

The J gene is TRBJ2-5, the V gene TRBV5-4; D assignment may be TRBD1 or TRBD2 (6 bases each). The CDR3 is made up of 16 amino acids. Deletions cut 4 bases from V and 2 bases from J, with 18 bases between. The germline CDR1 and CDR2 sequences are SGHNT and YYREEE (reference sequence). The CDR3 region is CASSPGAYPTQETQYF. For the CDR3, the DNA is TGTGCCAGCAGCCCGGGGGCTTATCCCACACAAGAGACCCAGTACTTC. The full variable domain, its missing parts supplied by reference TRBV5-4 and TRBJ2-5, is ETGVTQSPTHLIKTRGQQVTLRCSSQSGHNTVSWYQQALGQGPQFIFQYYREEENGRGNFPPRFSGLQFPNYSSELNVNALELDDSALYLCASSPGAYPTQETQYFGPGTRLLVL.

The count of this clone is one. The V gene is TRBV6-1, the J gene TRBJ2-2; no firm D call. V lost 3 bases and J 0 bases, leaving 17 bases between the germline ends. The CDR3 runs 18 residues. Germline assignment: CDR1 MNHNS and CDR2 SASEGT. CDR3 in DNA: TGTGCCAGCAGTGAGGGGATACAGAGAATCACGAACACCGGGGAGCTGTTTTTT. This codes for CASSEGIQRITNTGELFF.

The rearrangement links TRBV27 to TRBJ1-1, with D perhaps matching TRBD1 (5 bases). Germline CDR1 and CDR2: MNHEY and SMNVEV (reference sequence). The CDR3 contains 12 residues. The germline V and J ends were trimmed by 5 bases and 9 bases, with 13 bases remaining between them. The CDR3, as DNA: TGTGCCAGCAGTCTCGGGGGAGATAAAGCTTTCTTT. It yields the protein CASSLGGDKAFF.

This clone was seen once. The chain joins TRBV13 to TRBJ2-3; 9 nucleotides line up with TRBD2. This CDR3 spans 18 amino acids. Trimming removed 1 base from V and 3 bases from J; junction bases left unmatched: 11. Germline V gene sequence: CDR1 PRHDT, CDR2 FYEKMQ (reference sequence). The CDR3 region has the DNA TGTGCCAGCAGCTTAGTTGCTAGCGGGAATGGGAGGACAGATACGCAGTATTTT. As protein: CASSLVASGNGRTDTQYF.

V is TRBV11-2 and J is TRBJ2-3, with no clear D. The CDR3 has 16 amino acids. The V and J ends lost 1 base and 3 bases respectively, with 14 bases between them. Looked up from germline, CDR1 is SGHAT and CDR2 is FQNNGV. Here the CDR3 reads CASSLAGVGSTDTQYF. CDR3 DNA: TGTGCCAGCAGCTTAGCTGGTGTGGGGTCTACAGATACGCAGTATTTT.

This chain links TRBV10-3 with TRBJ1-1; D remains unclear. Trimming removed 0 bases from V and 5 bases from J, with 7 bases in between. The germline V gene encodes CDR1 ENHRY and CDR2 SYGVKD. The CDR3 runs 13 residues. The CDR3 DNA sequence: TGTGCCATCAGTGAGTCTTGGCATACTGAAGCTTTCTTT. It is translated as CAISESWHTEAFF.

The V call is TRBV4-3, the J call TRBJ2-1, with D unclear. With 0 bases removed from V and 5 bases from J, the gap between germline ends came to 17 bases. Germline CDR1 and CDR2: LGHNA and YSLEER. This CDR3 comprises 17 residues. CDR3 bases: TGCGCCAGCAGCCAAGACTACTTGGGCCTGGAGCACAATGAGCAGTTCTTC. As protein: CASSQDYLGLEHNEQFF.

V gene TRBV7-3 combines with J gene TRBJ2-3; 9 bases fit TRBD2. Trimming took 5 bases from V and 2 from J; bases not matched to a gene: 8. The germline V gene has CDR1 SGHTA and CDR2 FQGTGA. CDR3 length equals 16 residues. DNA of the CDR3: TGTGCCAGCAGCCCCCTAGCGGGGCAACTCACAGATACGCAGTATTTT. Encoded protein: CASSPLAGQLTDTQYF.

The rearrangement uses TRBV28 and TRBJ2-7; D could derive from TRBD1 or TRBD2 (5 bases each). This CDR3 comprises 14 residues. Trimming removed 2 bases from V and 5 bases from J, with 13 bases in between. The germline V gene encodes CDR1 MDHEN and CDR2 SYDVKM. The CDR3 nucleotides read TGTGCCAGCAGTTTAATGGGGGAAGAAGACGAGCAGTACTTC. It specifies CASSLMGEEDEQYF.

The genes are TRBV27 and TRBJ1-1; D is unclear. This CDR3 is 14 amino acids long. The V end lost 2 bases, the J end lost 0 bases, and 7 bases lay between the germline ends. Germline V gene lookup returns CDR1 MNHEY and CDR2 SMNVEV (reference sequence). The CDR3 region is CASSLNRMNTEAFF. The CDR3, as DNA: TGTGCCAGCAGTTTAAACCGCATGAACACTGAAGCTTTCTTT.

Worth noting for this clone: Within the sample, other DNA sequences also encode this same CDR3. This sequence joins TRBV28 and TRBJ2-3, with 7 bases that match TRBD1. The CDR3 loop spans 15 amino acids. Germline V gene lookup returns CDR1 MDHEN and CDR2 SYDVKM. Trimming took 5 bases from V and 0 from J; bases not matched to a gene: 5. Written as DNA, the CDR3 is TGTGCCAGCAGTCCCGGGACAGTTAGCACAGATACGCAGTATTTT. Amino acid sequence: CASSPGTVSTDTQYF. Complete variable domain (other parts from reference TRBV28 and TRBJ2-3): DVKVTQSSRYLVKRTGEKVFLECVQDMDHENMFWYRQDPGLGLRLIYFSYDVKMKEKGDIPEGYSVSREKKERFSLILESASTNQTSMYLCASSPGTVSTDTQYFGPGTRLTVL.

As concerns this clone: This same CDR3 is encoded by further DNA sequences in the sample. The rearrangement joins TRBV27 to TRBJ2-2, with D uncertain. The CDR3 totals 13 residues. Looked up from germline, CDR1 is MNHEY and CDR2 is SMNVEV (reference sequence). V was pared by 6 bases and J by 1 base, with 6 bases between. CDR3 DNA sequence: TGTGCCAGCAGCCGGGTGAACACCGGGGAGCTGTTTTTT. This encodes CASSRVNTGELFF.

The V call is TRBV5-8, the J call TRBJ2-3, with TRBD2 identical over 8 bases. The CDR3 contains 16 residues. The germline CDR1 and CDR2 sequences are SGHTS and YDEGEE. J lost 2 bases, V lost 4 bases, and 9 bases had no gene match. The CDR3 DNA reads TGTGCCAGCAGCCCCCTAGGGCGGGAGGTCACAGATACGCAGTATTTT. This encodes CASSPLGREVTDTQYF. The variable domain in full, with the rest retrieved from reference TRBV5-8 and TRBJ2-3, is EAGVTQSPTHLIKTRGQQATLRCSPISGHTSVYWYQQALGLGLQFLLWYDEGEERNRGNFPPRFSGRQFPNYSSELNVNALELEDSALYLCASSPLGREVTDTQYFGPGTRLTVL.

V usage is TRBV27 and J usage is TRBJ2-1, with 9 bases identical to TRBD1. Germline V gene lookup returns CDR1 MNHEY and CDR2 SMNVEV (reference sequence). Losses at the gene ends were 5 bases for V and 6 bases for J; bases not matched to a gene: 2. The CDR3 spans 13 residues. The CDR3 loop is CASSPDRGNEQFF. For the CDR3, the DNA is TGTGCCAGCAGTCCGGACAGGGGCAATGAGCAGTTCTTC.